The entry below describes one TCR beta chain. The clone's antigen remains unknown. Per-base qualities were not stored, and no clone one base away is much larger. Donors were under 40 systemically healthy Caucasian individuals from Russia aged roughly 6 to 90 years. Each donor gave about 9.7 milliliters of peripheral blood, drawn into EDTA-treated Vacutainer tubes. Ficoll-Paque density-gradient centrifugation was used to isolate PBMCs, with at least 7 million per sample. Total RNA, at least 6 micrograms per sample, was extracted from PBMCs with Trizol reagent. For every donor, flow cytometry on a PBMC aliquot measured the percentage of naive CD45RAhigh/CD27high T cells. Library preparation employed 5' RACE. Sequenced on an Illumina HiSeq 2500. A second PCR of about 7 to 12 cycles was run with a J-beta primer mix and a sample-barcoded 5' primer. A unique molecular identifier was introduced onto each TCR beta cDNA molecule by a template-switch 5' adaptor carrying 12 random nucleotides. Each sample yielded at least 2.5 million CDR3-containing paired-end reads. First-strand cDNA synthesis was performed from all RNA using the Mint cDNA synthesis kit, with priming by a TRBC-specific oligonucleotide. All cDNA was treated with uracil-DNA glycosylase and then went through a first 18-cycle PCR with the universal primers M1SS and BC2_uni_R. On the study's bioinformatics: Normalization of each sample was performed by random selection of 1 million high-quality reads, each carrying a distinct molecular identifier. Instead of being binned into consensus sequences, reads that shared molecular identifiers were thrown out. MiTCR, set to a Q25 quality threshold and the strictest error-elimination algorithm, was used for CDR3 identification, clonotype clustering and error correction. A nonparametric unseen species model with Euler transformation was used to estimate lower-bound total TCR beta diversity. TCRdb reanalyzed the raw reads on its own, using fastp at Q25 for trimming and MiXCR for clone calling, and kept in-frame beta chains. CDR3 protein sequences are deduplicated, and each keeps its most common genes and DNA. These V and J calls are TCRdb output, not the study's own analysis. The sample includes approximately 1.5 million distinct CDR3 sequences, with 30% to 35% observed a single time. The top ten hold 10% to 12% of the sample.

This entry belongs to a study of blood T cells in healthy people across ages (dated by TCRdb to between 2014 and 2017). Context from the whole study: In model experiments, roughly one uniquely barcoded TCR beta cDNA molecule per two T cells was captured by template switching. Age-related changes in TCR beta repertoire diversity were measured in the study by deep sequencing normalized with unique cDNA molecular identifiers. The donors were split into four age groups: young (average 16 years), middle-aged (roughly 39), aged (roughly 60) and long-lived (under 85). To avoid experimental bias, donors of different ages were randomly spread across the sequencing lanes. The study analyzed two additional independent replicas of 1 million unique cDNA reads from the same blood draw for two donors, one aged 18 to 29 and one aged 80 or older. General conclusions and limits of the study: Compared with the aged group, the long-lived group had more naive CD4+ T cells, fewer expanded clones and increased TCR diversity, suggesting age selection. Estimates of total diversity based on one million sequenced T cells were regarded as lower bounds and as underestimates. Observed TCR beta diversity correlated strongly with the percentage of naive T cells measured by flow cytometry. Because the CMV infection status of the donors was unknown, age-related changes in expanded clonotypes may potentially have been confounded. Since profiling was done on bulk unsorted PBMCs, naive and antigen-experienced compartments could not be conclusively compared. Observed TCR beta diversity per million T cells fell roughly linearly with age, and a significant reduction was already apparent by age around 40.

As encoded in the germline V gene (reference sequence), CDR1 is LGHDT while CDR2 is YNNKEL. The CDR3 holds 17 amino acids from the cysteine to the phenylalanine. Just CDR3 DNA is preserved here, 51 bases in frame from base 1. V is cut back by 4 bases and J by 5 bases, with 15 bases in the junction unmatched. The sequenced sample consisted of blood. The chain employs TRBV3-1 and TRBJ2-7, with TRBD2 identical over 9 junction bases. The TCR comes from a young woman in good health. The DNA is TGTGCCAGCAGCCCCTATAGTGTAGCGGGAGATCTCAACGAGCAGTACTTC. It translates to CASSPYSVAGDLNEQYF.